One and the same sample provided the 30 T cell receptor beta chains below, sequenced in a study of control samples from healthy donors and cancer patients. TCRdb's table, derived via immunoSEQ multiplex PCR, lists solely in-frame clones and lacks some. The repertoire includes 70,000 to 85,000 clones, approximately 82% of them detected once, and 9.5% to 13% sits in the top ten. Sequencing used PBMCs. The receptors stem from a man aged 55 to 70 with head and neck cancer.

This clone was recorded once. V usage is TRBV10-1 and J usage is TRBJ2-4, with 10 bases identical to TRBD2. This CDR3 region has 14 residues. V shed 3 bases and J 9 bases; nucleotides not matched to a gene: 5. Germline V gives CDR1 WNHNN, CDR2 SYGVQD (reference sequence). The CDR3 DNA is TGCGCCAGCAGTGAAGGGACTAGCGTATCCATTCAGTACTTC. Translated, it gives CASSEGTSVSIQYF.

The rearrangement uses TRBV2 and TRBJ2-1; 10 bases line up with TRBD2. Germline V gene data show CDR1 as SNHLY and CDR2 as FYNNEI. The V and J ends lost 6 bases and 13 bases, in that order; junction bases with no gene match: 9. This CDR3 is built from 13 residues. The CDR3 loop is CASRAVAGGQQFF. CDR3 in DNA: TGTGCCAGCAGGGCCGTAGCGGGAGGTCAACAGTTCTTC.

The chain joins TRBV6-5 to TRBJ1-5; no reliable D call. Germline CDR1 MNHEY, CDR2 SVGAGI. The CDR3 is made up of 15 amino acids. V dropped 5 bases and J dropped 8 bases, with 19 bases sitting between them. CDR3 loop: CASSPRGVNYEPQHF. CDR3 DNA: TGTGCCAGCAGTCCCCGCGGGGTGAATTACGAGCCCCAGCATTTT.

This chain connects TRBV18 to TRBJ2-7; 7 bases fit TRBD2. Per germline, CDR1 KGHSH and CDR2 LQKENI. V gave up 1 base and J gave up 3 bases; unmatched junction bases: 12. This CDR3 is built from 17 residues. The CDR3 region is CASSPRSLREPYYEQYF. In nucleotides, the CDR3 is TGTGCCAGCTCACCACGATCGTTGCGGGAGCCATACTACGAGCAGTACTTC.

The chain links TRBV28 to TRBJ1-2, with D unclear. The germline CDR1 and CDR2 sequences are MDHEN and SYDVKM. The V gene lost 6 bases and the J gene lost 5 bases, with 13 bases spanning the gap. The CDR3 loop spans 13 amino acids. CDR3 protein: CASSLGNWYGYTF. For the CDR3, the DNA is TGTGCCAGCAGCCTAGGGAATTGGTATGGCTACACCTTC.

The chain is built from TRBV19 and TRBJ2-1, with TRBD2 matching over 11 bases. Germline assignment: CDR1 LNHDA and CDR2 SQIVND (reference sequence). The length of the CDR3 is 13 residues. With 4 bases clipped from V and 8 bases from J, the junction kept 1 base outside the gene matches. For the CDR3, the DNA is TGTGCCAGTAGTAGGGGACTAGCGGATGAGCAGTTCTTC. Translation gives CASSRGLADEQFF.

The gene calls are TRBV5-6 and TRBJ2-7; 8 bases line up with TRBD2. The CDR3 consists of 13 residues. Germline assignment: CDR1 SGHDT and CDR2 YYEEEE. V lost 4 bases, J lost 9 bases, and 9 bases stayed unmatched. The CDR3 region has the DNA TGTGCCAGCAGCCCCCAGACTAGCGCGCGGCAGTACTTC. Protein: CASSPQTSARQYF.

The J gene is TRBJ2-7, the V gene TRBV12-3 or TRBV12-4; D uncertain. CDR3 length equals 13 residues. V gave up 5 bases and J gave up 5 bases, with 13 bases separating them. In nucleotides, the CDR3 is TGTGCCAGCAGTCTTGGTGGGCACAACGAGCAGTACTTC. Protein product: CASSLGGHNEQYF.

The chain employs TRBV27 and TRBJ1-2; D is possibly TRBD1 (5 bases). Trimming stripped 5 bases from V and 8 bases from J, with 12 bases between. The CDR3 length is 12 residues. From germline, CDR1 is MNHEY and CDR2 SMNVEV (reference sequence). The CDR3 DNA follows: TGTGCCAGCAGTCCGAGTGGGGGGGGCTACACCTTC. Residues: CASSPSGGGYTF.

V and J are TRBV5-1 and TRBJ1-2; 7 bases match TRBD1. CDR1 and CDR2 (germline): SGHRS, YFSETQ. Germline trimming cut 4 bases from V and 3 bases from J; bases unmatched to any gene: 9. This CDR3 is 15 amino acids long. The CDR3 DNA follows: TGCGCCAGCAGCCTGGGACAGACTCCCTACTATGGCTACACCTTC. Amino acids: CASSLGQTPYYGYTF.

V usage is TRBV7-2 and J usage is TRBJ2-3, with 9 bases fitting TRBD2. Germline lookup yields CDR1 SGHTA and CDR2 FQGNSA. The CDR3 is 15 residues long. V gave up 6 bases and J gave up 2 bases; unmatched junction bases: 6. The CDR3, as DNA: TGTGCCAGCAGGCCCCGACTAGCGGCCACAGATACGCAGTATTTT. It codes for CASRPRLAATDTQYF.

The CDR3 loop is CASSPEEGAAADTQYF. CDR3 bases: TGTGCCAGCAGCCCCGAGGAAGGGGCAGCGGCAGATACGCAGTATTTT. This sequence joins TRBV13 and TRBJ2-3; D tentatively fits TRBD1 or TRBD2 (5 bases each). In germline, CDR1 is PRHDT, CDR2 FYEKMQ (reference sequence). The CDR3 covers 16 residues. Trimming took off 5 bases at V and 4 bases at J, with 19 bases between the two ends.

The J gene is TRBJ1-2, the V gene TRBV19, with D maybe TRBD1 (5 bases). This CDR3 region has 14 residues. Germline loops: CDR1 LNHDA, CDR2 SQIVND (reference sequence). The V gene lost 5 bases and the J gene lost 2 bases, with 12 bases spanning the gap. The CDR3 protein is CASSVGGGNYGYTF. CDR3 in DNA: TGTGCCAGTAGTGTCGGCGGGGGAAACTATGGCTACACCTTC.

This sequence joins TRBV29-1 and TRBJ2-5, with no clear D. V was pared by 5 bases and J by 0 bases, with 13 bases between. The germline CDR1 and CDR2 sequences are SQVTM and ANQGSEA. This CDR3 is built from 14 residues. CDR3 sequence (DNA): TGCAGCGTTCAACTACGGGCCCACCAAGAGACCCAGTACTTC. Translated: CSVQLRAHQETQYF. Full variable domain (outside the CDR3, taken from reference TRBV29-1 and TRBJ2-5): SAVISQKPSRDICQRGTSLTIQCQVDSQVTMMFWYRQQPGQSLTLIATANQGSEATYESGFVIDKFPISRPNLTFSTLTVSNMSPEDSSIYLCSVQLRAHQETQYFGPGTRLLVL.

Here the CDR3 reads CASSTGENTEAFF. In DNA, the CDR3 is TGCGCCAGCAGTACAGGGGAGAACACTGAAGCTTTCTTT. The rearrangement joins TRBV5-1 to TRBJ1-1; 7 bases map to TRBD1. Germline CDR1 and CDR2: SGHRS and YFSETQ. There are 13 residues in the CDR3. The J segment lost 1 base and the V segment lost 5 bases, leaving 2 bases of the junction unmatched.

The rearrangement joins TRBV7-8 to TRBJ2-3; D gene ambiguous. In germline, CDR1 is SGHVS, CDR2 FQNEAQ. V gave up 3 bases and J gave up 6 bases, with 13 bases separating them. The CDR3 sequence is 14 residues long. The CDR3 DNA reads as TGTGCCAGCAGCTTGGTTAGGTTGGGGGATACGCAGTATTTT. As protein: CASSLVRLGDTQYF.

The table lists this clone with a few counts. The rearrangement links TRBV21-1 to TRBJ2-2; the D call of TRBD2 is as the table states it, not checked on the DNA. TRBV21-1 is deemed a pseudogene. The length of the CDR3 is 16 residues. CDR3 in DNA: TGTGCCAGCAGCAATCGCCAGCGGGAGTTCACCGGGGAGCTGTTTTTT. It codes for CASSNRQREFTGELFF.

The rearrangement links TRBV21-1 to TRBJ1-4; the D segment call TRBD1 is taken from the table without a DNA check. TRBV21-1 is classified as a pseudogene. CDR3 size: 16 residues. The CDR3 region is CASSNYRDSVVEKLFF. The CDR3 nucleotides are TGTGCCAGCAGCAATTACCGGGACAGCGTGGTTGAAAAACTGTTTTTT.

This chain connects TRBV18 to TRBJ2-1; either TRBD1 or TRBD2 may supply D (5 bases each). Deletions cut 1 base from V and 3 bases from J, with 13 bases between. The CDR3 extends over 16 amino acids. In germline, CDR1 is KGHSH, CDR2 LQKENI. For the CDR3, the DNA is TGTGCCAGCTCACCACGGCAGGGACCATACTACAATGAGCAGTTCTTC. Translated, it gives CASSPRQGPYYNEQFF.

The V and J genes are TRBV5-1 and TRBJ2-5; maybe TRBD1 (5 bases). Germline CDR1 reads SGHRS; CDR2 reads YFSETQ. The CDR3 runs 15 residues. V gave up 6 bases and J gave up 4 bases, with 19 bases separating them. In DNA form, the CDR3 reads TGCGCCAGCACCCTTCAGCAGGGTTTGGGAGAGACCCAGTACTTC. Its protein product is CASTLQQGLGETQYF.

The chain combines TRBV7-9 with TRBJ2-4; D perhaps matches TRBD2 (6 bases). The germline V and J ends were trimmed by 5 bases and 1 base, with 9 bases remaining between them. The CDR3 length is 14 residues. Germline lookup yields CDR1 SEHNR and CDR2 FQNEAQ (reference sequence). The CDR3 is CASSRDLAKNIQYF. In DNA form, the CDR3 reads TGTGCCAGCAGCCGGGACTTGGCCAAAAACATTCAGTACTTC.

CDR3 in amino acids: CASSPGGATNEKLFF. The CDR3 DNA reads as TGTGCCAGCAGCCCAGGAGGGGCAACTAATGAAAAACTGTTTTTT. The rearrangement links TRBV4-2 to TRBJ1-4, with D possibly being TRBD1 (5 bases). V was cut by 4 bases and J by 0 bases, with 9 bases left in between. The CDR3 sequence is 15 residues long. CDR1 is LGHNA, CDR2 YNFKEQ, per germline.

The chain combines TRBV7-8 with TRBJ2-7; 7 bases are shared with TRBD2. The CDR3 totals 20 residues. Germline V gene data show CDR1 as SGHVS and CDR2 as FQNEAQ. V shed 5 bases, J shed 3 bases, and the junction held 25 bases outside the gene matches. CDR3 in DNA: TGTGCCAGCAGCCCCCGGACCCGGACGGTGTTCGCGGGGGTCCTCTACGAGCAGTACTTC. As protein: CASSPRTRTVFAGVLYEQYF.

V usage is TRBV7-8 and J usage is TRBJ1-2; TRBD1 agrees at 7 bases. From germline, CDR1 is SGHVS and CDR2 FQNEAQ. J was trimmed by 8 bases and V by 5 bases; bases with no gene match: 8. This CDR3 is 13 amino acids long. The CDR3 spells CASSKTGERGYTF. The CDR3 DNA reads as TGTGCCAGCAGCAAAACAGGGGAACGAGGCTACACCTTC.

The CDR3 DNA reads as TGTGCCAGCAGCTTAATCTCTGGGGTCCAAGAGACCCAGTACTTC. Its translation is CASSLISGVQETQYF. This chain links TRBV7-9 with TRBJ2-5; D not resolved. The germline CDR1 and CDR2 sequences are SEHNR and FQNEAQ (reference sequence). This CDR3 has 15 amino acids. V was pared by 2 bases and J by 1 base, with 11 bases between.

In this sample, this clone turned up once. V is TRBV5-1 and J is TRBJ2-1, with 11 nucleotides matching TRBD2. Germline values: CDR1 SGHRS, CDR2 YFSETQ. V was pared by 0 bases and J by 8 bases, with 4 bases of the junction left unmatched. The CDR3 extends over 15 amino acids. The CDR3 region has the DNA TGCGCCAGCAGCTTGGAACTAGCGGGAGCTTATGAGCAGTTCTTC. This sequence encodes CASSLELAGAYEQFF.

The sample holds one count of this clone. The chain is built from TRBV30 and TRBJ2-2; weak D call: TRBD2 (5 bases). The CDR3 extends over 13 amino acids. V gave up 2 bases and J gave up 7 bases, with 11 bases separating them. Germline V gene sequence: CDR1 GTSNPN, CDR2 SVGIG (reference sequence). CDR3 sequence: CAWSLANGGELFF. In nucleotides, the CDR3 is TGTGCCTGGAGTCTAGCAAACGGCGGGGAGCTGTTTTTT.

The chain couples TRBV7-2 to TRBJ1-6; no clear D. This CDR3 has 15 residues. V was pared by 2 bases and J by 6 bases, with 11 bases between. In germline, CDR1 is SGHTA, CDR2 FQGNSA. For the CDR3, the DNA is TGTGCCAGCAGCTTAATGGATAGTCGTAATTCACCCCTCCACTTT. Translating gives CASSLMDSRNSPLHF.

V gene TRBV28 combines with J gene TRBJ1-1, with a tentative D call TRBD1 (5 bases). The CDR3 runs to 11 residues. Trimming removed 3 bases from V and 11 bases from J, with 10 bases in between. Germline V gene lookup returns CDR1 MDHEN and CDR2 SYDVKM. In DNA, the CDR3 is TGTGCCAGCAGTTTTGGAGGGGTGGCTTTCTTT. It translates to CASSFGGVAFF. The full variable domain, its missing parts supplied by reference TRBV28 and TRBJ1-1, is DVKVTQSSRYLVKRTGEKVFLECVQDMDHENMFWYRQDPGLGLRLIYFSYDVKMKEKGDIPEGYSVSREKKERFSLILESASTNQTSMYLCASSFGGVAFFGQGTRLTVV.

This chain joins TRBV7-2 and TRBJ2-1; TRBD2 matches at 8 bases. Germline CDR1 and CDR2: SGHTA and FQGNSA. Germline trimming cut 4 bases from V and 0 bases from J; bases unmatched to any gene: 2. The CDR3 length is 15 residues. The CDR3 nucleotides are TGTGCCAGCAGCTCACTAGCGGTCTCCTACAATGAGCAGTTCTTC. Translating gives CASSSLAVSYNEQFF. Full variable domain (outside the CDR3, taken from reference TRBV7-2 and TRBJ2-1): GAGVSQSPSNKVTEKGKDVELRCDPISGHTALYWYRQSLGQGLEFLIYFQGNSAPDKSGLPSDRFSAERTGGSVSTLTIQRTQQEDSAVYLCASSSLAVSYNEQFFGPGTRLTVL.